This T cell receptor beta chain was sequenced in a study of blood T cell repertoires in COVID-19. About the research overall: The United States, Italy and Spain supplied acute and convalescent COVID-19 samples. PBMCs, B-cell-depleted T cells, or T cells were the source of the cDNA or gDNA that made up the material.

The CDR3 is 16 residues long. From germline, CDR1 is SGHNT and CDR2 YYREEE (reference sequence). J was trimmed by 2 bases and V by 3 bases; bases with no gene match: 6. The protocol was immunoSEQ multiplex PCR, while the TCRdb copy is restricted to in-frame clones and leaves out a portion. The sample lists 90,000 to 120,000 clones; 88% were seen once. Specimen: peripheral blood. The chain links TRBV5-4 to TRBJ2-7, with 12 bases that match TRBD1. The source is a human donor in a cohort sampled during active COVID-19. CDR3 coding DNA: TGTGCCAGCAGCTCCCGGGACAGGGGGCAAGCCTACGAGCAGTACTTC. Residues: CASSSRDRGQAYEQYF.